This T cell receptor (beta chain) was recorded in a study of blood T cell repertoires in COVID-19 (dated by TCRdb to the early 2020s). With regard to the full study: The collaborator samples originated in the United States, Italy and Spain and spanned the acute and convalescent phases of COVID-19. The material from the prospective study consisted of cDNA or gDNA derived from T cells, B-cell-depleted T cells, or PBMCs. The dataset comprised deeply sampled blood TCRbeta repertoires from subjects exposed to, actively infected with, or recovered from COVID-19. The repertoires were made available in a free public database intended to serve as a resource for research on the immune response to SARS-CoV-2. Samples came from the ongoing ImmuneRACE study (first 160 participants) plus 1,254 subjects from 6 global collaborators. Nearly every sample came with metadata listing a de-identified subject ID, COVID-19 status, age in years and sex. Where HLA class I and class II types were available, the types were taken from metadata supplied by the sample provider, not from assay-based typing. Broad study findings and their caveats: How much clinical and demographic metadata was included differed by source and by participant, and the metadata was provided uncurated.

One collaborating source in Seattle enrolled patients while the patients were actively infected and followed the patients over time throughout the course of disease. Whole blood was collected in K2EDTA tubes by collaborating institutions according to the institutions' own protocols. Collaborator samples were shipped for TCRbeta analysis as frozen whole blood, isolated PBMCs, or DNA extracted from either sample type. TCRbeta CDR3 regions were amplified from genomic DNA using the immunoSEQ Assay, a bias-controlled multiplex PCR. Per the original workflow: The number of nucleated cells in each sample was estimated by amplification of reference gene primers within the assay. Sequence reads were collapsed and filtered to measure the absolute abundance of every unique TCRbeta CDR3 rearrangement. For each sample, productive Simpson clonality was calculated as the square root of Simpson's diversity index across productive rearrangements. Imported from immuneACCESS, the table was reduced by TCRdb to in-frame sequences with V and J called. These copies leave out some clones; in studies compared against another copy, an unresolved V gene accounts for under half, and the cause of the remainder is not known. V and J calls and clone size follow that table, whereas D and trimming were derived from the DNA. The sample yields 250,000 to 400,000 clones; 85% to 90% were counted once. Roughly 2.9% of the sample comes from the top ten.

V was cut back by 3 bases and J by 10 bases, leaving a gap of 19 bases between them. As encoded in the germline V gene, CDR1 is KGHSH while CDR2 is LQKENI. The CDR3 has 16 amino acids, counting the end cysteine and phenylalanine. Only the CDR3 region is kept as DNA, spanning 48 bases read in frame from base 1. With respect to this clone: The specificity of this receptor is unknown. Per-nucleotide qualities are absent, and no much larger clonotype sits a single base away.

In this chain, TRBV18 is recombined with TRBJ1-6, with the D segment identity uncertain. The clonotype comes from a woman aged 25 to 39 with COVID-19, enrolled during active disease. The sample consisted of peripheral blood. The DNA sequence follows: TGTGCCAGCTCACCGTCGTGGGCGGGGTACGGGTCACCCCTCCACTTT. Its coded protein is CASSPSWAGYGSPLHF.